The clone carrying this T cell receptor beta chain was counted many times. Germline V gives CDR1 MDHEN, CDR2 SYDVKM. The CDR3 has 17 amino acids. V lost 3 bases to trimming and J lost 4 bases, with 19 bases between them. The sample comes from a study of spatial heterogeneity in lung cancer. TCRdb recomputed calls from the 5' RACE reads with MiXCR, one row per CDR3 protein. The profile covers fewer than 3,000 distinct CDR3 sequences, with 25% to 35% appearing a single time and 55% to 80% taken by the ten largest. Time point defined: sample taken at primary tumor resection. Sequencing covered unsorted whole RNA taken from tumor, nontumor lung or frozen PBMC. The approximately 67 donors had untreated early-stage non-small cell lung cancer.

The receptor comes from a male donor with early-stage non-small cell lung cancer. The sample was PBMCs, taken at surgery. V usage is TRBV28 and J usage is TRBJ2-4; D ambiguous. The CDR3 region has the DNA TGTGCCAGCAGTTTGGTTGACGGAAGGCTTAGTAAAAACATTCAGTACTTC. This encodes CASSLVDGRLSKNIQYF.